A single sample is the source of the 10 T cell receptor beta chains below, sequenced in a study of response to subunit inactivated influenza vaccine. MiXCR was run by TCRdb on the RT-PCR reads, yielding one entry per CDR3 protein. Among 500,000 to 550,000 distinct CDR3 sequences listed, roughly 7.9% were seen once. The source was PBMCs from blood, collected around 25 months after vaccination. These receptor sequences come from a man between 50 and 75 years old who received an inactivated influenza vaccine.

The chain combines TRBV6-4 with TRBJ2-4; 7 nucleotides match TRBD1. Germline V gene lookup returns CDR1 MRHNA and CDR2 SNTAGT. Unmatched junction bases numbered 11, after V lost 9 bases and J lost 0 bases. This CDR3 comprises 16 residues. CDR3 sequence: CARNRDRVIAKNIQYF. The CDR3 coding sequence is TGTGCCAGGAATCGGGACAGAGTTATAGCCAAAAACATTCAGTACTTC.

This clonotype was counted between two and nine times. This chain joins TRBV5-1 and TRBJ1-1, with unresolved D. CDR1 is SGHRS, CDR2 YFSETQ, per germline. The ends were cut back, 0 bases at V and 4 bases at J, with 10 bases in the middle. This CDR3 has 14 residues. The CDR3 DNA sequence: TGCGCCAGCAGCTTGGTTGGGGTGGGCACTGAAGCTTTCTTT. Translation: CASSLVGVGTEAFF. Complete variable domain (other parts from reference TRBV5-1 and TRBJ1-1): KAGVTQTPRYLIKTRGQQVTLSCSPISGHRSVSWYQQTPGQGLQFLFEYFSETQRNKGNFPGRFSGRQFSNSRSEMNVSTLELGDSALYLCASSLVGVGTEAFFGQGTRLTVV.

This clonotype was picked up a small number of times. The chain is built from TRBV29-1 and TRBJ2-5, with 8 nucleotides matching TRBD2. J lost 7 bases, V lost 3 bases, and 10 bases had no gene match. The CDR3 spans 14 residues. CDR1 is SQVTM and CDR2 is ANQGSEA in the germline V gene. CDR3 amino acids: CSVDSKRGSGTQYF. CDR3 DNA sequence: TGCAGCGTTGATTCAAAGCGGGGGTCTGGGACCCAGTACTTC.

This clonotype was observed a handful of times. The CDR3 loop reads CASSQGWTVFFPPYEQYF. The DNA of the CDR3 is TGCGCCAGCAGCCAGGGTTGGACAGTGTTTTTCCCACCCTACGAGCAGTACTTC. This chain joins TRBV4-1 and TRBJ2-7, with D possibly TRBD1 on 6 matching bases. The ends were cut back, 3 bases at V and 2 bases at J, with 23 bases in the middle. There are 18 residues in the CDR3. Germline V gene data show CDR1 as MGHRA and CDR2 as YSYEKL.

The rearrangement links TRBV5-1 to TRBJ2-5; 11 bases are shared with TRBD1. V was pared by 4 bases and J by 5 bases, with 4 bases of the junction left unmatched. The CDR3 sequence is 14 residues long. Germline CDR1 is SGHRS and CDR2 is YFSETQ. This chain's CDR3 is CASSGGQGGETQYF. DNA for the CDR3: TGCGCCAGCAGCGGGGGACAGGGGGGCGAGACCCAGTACTTC. Filled out from reference TRBV5-1 and TRBJ2-5, the complete variable domain reads KAGVTQTPRYLIKTRGQQVTLSCSPISGHRSVSWYQQTPGQGLQFLFEYFSETQRNKGNFPGRFSGRQFSNSRSEMNVSTLELGDSALYLCASSGGQGGETQYFGPGTRLLVL.

The gene calls are TRBV5-1 and TRBJ2-3; D is perhaps TRBD1 or TRBD2 (5 bases each). The CDR3 is made up of 18 amino acids. Trimming shortened V by 3 bases and J by 0 bases, and 20 bases separated the two germline ends. Germline V gene lookup returns CDR1 SGHRS and CDR2 YFSETQ. CDR3 residues: CASSYEGRTTLSTDTQYF. The CDR3 region has the DNA TGCGCCAGCAGCTATGAGGGACGGACGACATTAAGCACAGATACGCAGTATTTT. The entire variable domain, with the rest obtained from reference TRBV5-1 and TRBJ2-3, is as follows: KAGVTQTPRYLIKTRGQQVTLSCSPISGHRSVSWYQQTPGQGLQFLFEYFSETQRNKGNFPGRFSGRQFSNSRSEMNVSTLELGDSALYLCASSYEGRTTLSTDTQYFGPGTRLTVL.

In this sample, this clonotype turned up a few times. The chain couples TRBV2 to TRBJ2-1, with TRBD2 matching 12 bases. V was clipped by 7 bases and J by 6 bases; unmatched bases: 7. CDR1 is SNHLY and CDR2 is FYNNEI in the germline V gene. This CDR3 region has 15 residues. The CDR3 nucleotides are TGTGCCAGCAAGCTAGCGGGGGGGCGTTTCAATGAGCAGTTCTTC. This codes for CASKLAGGRFNEQFF.

This clonotype was recorded a few times. V usage is TRBV5-8 and J usage is TRBJ2-1; TRBD2 aligns across 9 bases. CDR1 and CDR2 (germline): SGHTS, YDEGEE. Losses at the gene ends were 1 base for V and 10 bases for J; bases not matched to a gene: 9. The CDR3 spans 15 residues. The chain's CDR3 is CASSLNSGSLMEQFF. The CDR3 DNA sequence: TGTGCCAGCAGCTTGAATAGCGGGAGCCTTATGGAGCAGTTCTTC.

The chain carries TRBV12-3 or TRBV12-4 and TRBJ2-5; D not resolved. Trimming pared 6 bases from V and 1 base from J, leaving 9 bases between. The CDR3 is 13 residues long. CDR3 coding DNA: TGTGCCAGCAGATATCGTTTCCAAGAGACCCAGTACTTC. Protein: CASRYRFQETQYF.

As to this clonotype: Mismatch with germline at one junction end may stem from a read error. The genes are TRBV4-2 and TRBJ2-1; 7 bases map to TRBD2. CDR1 is LGHNA and CDR2 is YNFKEQ in the germline V gene. The CDR3 is made up of 15 amino acids. The chain's CDR3 is CASRQGGSEVNEQFF. The CDR3 DNA follows: TGTGCCAGCCGCCAGGGCGGGAGCGAGGTCAATGAGCAGTTCTTC.